Listed here are 28 T cell receptor beta chains from one sample, sequenced in a study of memory CD4+ T cells and cytomegalovirus serostatus. Single viable CD3+CD4+CD8-CD45RO+ cells were sorted as the memory CD4+ T cells. TCRdb's table, derived via immunoSEQ multiplex PCR, lists solely in-frame clones and lacks some. The data contain around 60,000 clones, around 86% of them singletons. Sequences were obtained from memory CD4+ T cells from blood. All receptors come from an adult in good health and CMV-seronegative.

The V gene is TRBV4-2, the J gene TRBJ1-1; no definite D call. Trimming left V 0 bases short and J 4 bases short, with 15 bases between. The CDR3 sequence is 16 residues long. The germline gives CDR1 LGHNA, CDR2 YNFKEQ. CDR3 nucleotide sequence: TGTGCCAGCAGCCAAGATCCCCCGTCCCTGGGCACTGAAGCTTTCTTT. Residues: CASSQDPPSLGTEAFF.

This clone was detected a few times. The chain combines TRBV30 with TRBJ1-5; D call uncertain. This CDR3 has 12 residues. The germline V gene has CDR1 GTSNPN and CDR2 SVGIG (reference sequence). Trimming left V 0 bases short and J 6 bases short, with 6 bases between. In DNA form, the CDR3 reads TGTGCCTGGAGTGTACAGCGTCAGCCCCAGCATTTT. Its protein is CAWSVQRQPQHF. The variable domain in full, with the rest retrieved from reference TRBV30 and TRBJ1-5, is SQTIHQWPATLVQPVGSPLSLECTVEGTSNPNLYWYRQAAGRGLQLLFYSVGIGQISSEVPQNLSASRPQDRQFILSSKKLLLSDSGFYLCAWSVQRQPQHFGDGTRLSIL.

The V call is TRBV6-1, the J call TRBJ1-2; no clear D gene. The CDR3 totals 12 residues. V dropped 4 bases and J dropped 8 bases, with 11 bases sitting between them. Germline V gene data show CDR1 as MNHNS and CDR2 as SASEGT. CDR3 sequence (DNA): TGTGCCAGCAGTGTAGGCCCGCCCGGCTACACCTTC. Protein sequence: CASSVGPPGYTF.

This clone was counted a few times. The V gene is TRBV11-2, the J gene TRBJ2-1; 7 bases agree with TRBD2. V was clipped by 4 bases and J by 4 bases; unmatched bases: 16. This CDR3 spans 18 amino acids. Germline V gene data show CDR1 as SGHAT and CDR2 as FQNNGV. The CDR3 loop reads CASSSRGGTGYSYNEQFF. The CDR3 DNA follows: TGTGCCAGCAGCTCAAGGGGAGGGACCGGGTATTCGTACAATGAGCAGTTCTTC.

Here the CDR3 DNA reads TGTGCCAGCAGCCAAGATACGGTAGGCGAGCAGTACTTC. It is translated as CASSQDTVGEQYF. The chain carries TRBV4-2 and TRBJ2-7; no firm D call. This CDR3 has 13 amino acids. Per germline, CDR1 LGHNA and CDR2 YNFKEQ. Trimming pared 0 bases from V and 6 bases from J, leaving 9 bases between.

The chain has TRBV14 and TRBJ2-3, with D possibly TRBD2 on 6 matching bases. Germline-derived CDR1 and CDR2 are SGHDN and FVKESK. Trimming removed 3 bases at V and 7 bases at J, with 14 bases between. The CDR3 contains 14 residues. CDR3 protein: CASSQSGSRYTQYF. In nucleotides, the CDR3 is TGTGCCAGCAGCCAGTCCGGGAGCAGGTATACGCAGTATTTT. Full variable domain (outside the CDR3, taken from reference TRBV14 and TRBJ2-3): EAGVTQFPSHSVIEKGQTVTLRCDPISGHDNLYWYRRVMGKEIKFLLHFVKESKQDESGMPNNRFLAERTGGTYSTLKVQPAELEDSGVYFCASSQSGSRYTQYFGPGTRLTVL.

This clone was picked up a small number of times. V and J are TRBV5-1 and TRBJ2-7; TRBD1 aligns across 9 bases. CDR1 is SGHRS, CDR2 YFSETQ, per germline. V shed 2 bases and J 6 bases; nucleotides not matched to a gene: 12. The CDR3 contains 16 residues. In nucleotides, the CDR3 is TGCGCCAGCAGCTTTCTACCGGGACAGGGCGCCCGCGAGCAGTACTTC. Translating it yields CASSFLPGQGAREQYF. Supplemented by reference TRBV5-1 and TRBJ2-7, the full variable domain reads KAGVTQTPRYLIKTRGQQVTLSCSPISGHRSVSWYQQTPGQGLQFLFEYFSETQRNKGNFPGRFSGRQFSNSRSEMNVSTLELGDSALYLCASSFLPGQGAREQYFGPGTRLTVT.

This rearrangement joins TRBV18 to TRBJ1-2; D call uncertain. Germline V lookup: CDR1 KGHSH, CDR2 LQKENI. V was pared by 5 bases and J by 4 bases, with 14 bases between. The CDR3 loop spans 14 amino acids. For the CDR3, the DNA is TGTGCCAGCTCAACTCCAACGTTCCCCTATGGCTACACCTTC. Encoded protein: CASSTPTFPYGYTF.

The chain links TRBV7-9 to TRBJ2-7, with 8 bases matching TRBD2. Germline values: CDR1 SEHNR, CDR2 FQNEAQ (reference sequence). V lost 4 bases, J lost 5 bases, and 10 bases stayed unmatched. The CDR3 runs 15 residues. The CDR3: CASSSPGTRIHEQYF. CDR3 in DNA: TGTGCCAGCAGCTCACCCGGGACTAGGATACACGAGCAGTACTTC. The complete variable domain, with remaining parts taken from reference TRBV7-9 and TRBJ2-7, reads DTGVSQNPRHKITKRGQNVTFRCDPISEHNRLYWYRQTLGQGPEFLTYFQNEAQLEKSRLLSDRFSAERPKGSFSTLEIQRTEQGDSAMYLCASSSPGTRIHEQYFGPGTRLTVT.

The J gene is TRBJ1-5, the V gene TRBV6-1; D is ambiguous. V dropped 5 bases and J dropped 0 bases, with 8 bases sitting between them. Germline CDR1 is MNHNS and CDR2 is SASEGT. There are 14 residues in the CDR3. The CDR3 DNA reads as TGTGCCAGCAGTTTGACCGCTAGCAATCAGCCCCAGCATTTT. It is translated as CASSLTASNQPQHF.

The rearrangement uses TRBV10-3 and TRBJ2-1; 11 bases match TRBD2. Germline CDR1 is ENHRY and CDR2 is SYGVKD. V was clipped by 6 bases and J by 4 bases; unmatched bases: 14. The length of the CDR3 is 18 residues. The CDR3 here is CAIRAKAGTSGSYNEQFF. In DNA form, the CDR3 reads TGTGCCATCAGAGCAAAAGCCGGGACTAGCGGTTCTTACAATGAGCAGTTCTTC.

The CDR3 bases are TGTGCCAGCAGTTCTGGGACAGGGGGCAATCAGCCCCAGCATTTT. Its translation is CASSSGTGGNQPQHF. The rearrangement uses TRBV27 and TRBJ1-5; 10 bases are a match to TRBD1. V dropped 4 bases and J dropped 2; count of bases not matched to a gene: 2. Per germline, CDR1 MNHEY and CDR2 SMNVEV (reference sequence). This CDR3 comprises 15 residues.

This chain joins TRBV5-4 and TRBJ2-1; 8 bases agree with TRBD2. V lost 7 bases and J lost 7; bases outside the gene matches: 10. The CDR3 covers 14 residues. Germline V gene data show CDR1 as SGHNT and CDR2 as YYREEE (reference sequence). The CDR3: CASGYIAGKNEQFF. Written as DNA, the CDR3 is TGTGCCAGCGGATACATAGCGGGAAAAAATGAGCAGTTCTTC.

The CDR3 here is CAAGGDTMNTEAFF. The CDR3 region has the DNA TGTGCCGCCGGCGGTGACACCATGAACACTGAAGCTTTCTTT. The V call is TRBV11-2, the J call TRBJ1-1; D is unclear. This CDR3 is 14 amino acids long. V dropped 11 bases and J dropped 0 bases, with 16 bases sitting between them. Germline loops: CDR1 SGHAT, CDR2 FQNNGV.

This chain joins TRBV18 and TRBJ2-5; D is uncertain. Germline V lookup: CDR1 KGHSH, CDR2 LQKENI. This CDR3 comprises 13 residues. Trimming took off 0 bases at V and 13 bases at J, with 15 bases between the two ends. The CDR3 sequence: CASSPPPASLWYF. The CDR3 coding sequence is TGTGCCAGCTCACCACCGCCGGCCTCATTATGGTACTTC.

The CDR3 sequence: CASSPLQGAGTEAFF. CDR3 sequence (DNA): TGCGCCAGCAGCCCCCTACAGGGCGCGGGCACTGAAGCTTTCTTT. V and J are TRBV5-1 and TRBJ1-1, with D possibly TRBD1 on 6 matching bases. The CDR3 is made up of 15 amino acids. Germline V gene sequence: CDR1 SGHRS, CDR2 YFSETQ. Trimming stripped 4 bases from V and 4 bases from J, with 17 bases between.

The V call is TRBV9, the J call TRBJ1-2; D is perhaps TRBD1 (5 bases). Trimming pared 1 base from V and 6 bases from J, leaving 16 bases between. The CDR3 has 15 residues. Germline V lookup: CDR1 SGDLS, CDR2 YYNGEE. CDR3 sequence: CASSVRWGPRDGYTF. For the CDR3, the DNA is TGTGCCAGCAGCGTAAGGTGGGGACCCAGGGATGGCTACACCTTC.

This clone showed up many times. The CDR3 loop reads CASSARDRGSWEQYF. The CDR3 DNA sequence: TGTGCCAGTAGTGCGCGGGACAGGGGATCGTGGGAGCAGTACTTC. The chain carries TRBV19 and TRBJ2-7; 10 bases are shared with TRBD1. Germline CDR1 and CDR2: LNHDA and SQIVND (reference sequence). Germline trimming cut 5 bases from V and 7 bases from J; bases unmatched to any gene: 11. The CDR3 sequence is 15 residues long.

The chain's CDR3 is CASSSWTGGNEQFF. The CDR3 region has the DNA TGTGCCAGCAGCTCCTGGACAGGGGGCAATGAGCAGTTCTTC. The chain employs TRBV7-6 and TRBJ2-1; TRBD1 matches at 10 bases. The CDR3 extends over 14 amino acids. Per germline, CDR1 SGHVS and CDR2 FNYEAQ. Trimming took 4 bases from V and 6 from J; bases not matched to a gene: 3.

This clone has just a few counts. J is TRBJ2-1 and V is TRBV11-2; 14 bases match TRBD2. Germline V gene data show CDR1 as SGHAT and CDR2 as FQNNGV. V shed 5 bases and J 9 bases; nucleotides not matched to a gene: 9. The CDR3 spans 16 residues. CDR3 DNA: TGTGCCAGCAGCCCAAGACTAGCGGGGGGGCGGAGTGAGCAGTTCTTC. Translation: CASSPRLAGGRSEQFF.

V gene TRBV29-1 combines with J gene TRBJ2-3; TRBD2 aligns across 11 bases. V shed 2 bases, J shed 5 bases, and the junction held 6 bases outside the gene matches. This CDR3 contains 15 residues. CDR1 is SQVTM and CDR2 is ANQGSEA in the germline V gene. CDR3 DNA sequence: TGCAGCGTTGAACGATCTAGCGGGAGGAGAGATACGCAGTATTTT. It codes for CSVERSSGRRDTQYF.

This sequence joins TRBV27 and TRBJ2-5, with 11 bases fitting TRBD2. Germline values: CDR1 MNHEY, CDR2 SMNVEV (reference sequence). The CDR3 totals 18 residues. The V gene end was trimmed by 3 bases and the J gene end by 0 bases; junction bases not matched to a gene: 9. The CDR3 DNA reads TGTGCCAGCAGTTTTTTAACTAGCGGGGGCAAGTACCAAGAGACCCAGTACTTC. Translating gives CASSFLTSGGKYQETQYF.

A single count supports this clone. This chain's CDR3 is CASSYSPSRLEAFF. The CDR3 DNA reads as TGTGCCAGCAGTTACTCCCCTTCCCGCCTTGAAGCTTTCTTT. This chain uses TRBV6-5 with TRBJ1-1, with D unclear. V shed 0 bases and J shed 7 bases, with 12 bases lying between them. CDR3 length equals 14 residues. Germline V gives CDR1 MNHEY, CDR2 SVGAGI.

The chain is built from TRBV7-2 and TRBJ2-7; possibly TRBD2 for D (6 bases). The CDR3 loop spans 12 amino acids. The ends were cut back, 3 bases at V and 6 bases at J, with 9 bases in the middle. CDR1 and CDR2 (germline): SGHTA, FQGNSA. The CDR3 DNA is TGTGCCAGCAGCTTGTCGGGGGTCGAGCAGTACTTC. Residues: CASSLSGVEQYF.

The rearrangement links TRBV5-5 to TRBJ2-7; 7 bases match TRBD2. The CDR3 consists of 13 residues. Germline trimming cut 4 bases from V and 2 bases from J; bases unmatched to any gene: 3. Germline V gene lookup returns CDR1 SGHKS and CDR2 YYEKEE (reference sequence). The CDR3 spells CASSVGTTYEQYF. CDR3 coding DNA: TGTGCCAGCAGCGTGGGGACTACCTACGAGCAGTACTTC.

This clone was recorded only once. V usage is TRBV21-1 and J usage is TRBJ1-1. TRBV21-1 is marked as a pseudogene. The CDR3 extends over 12 amino acids. DNA of the CDR3: TGTGCCAGCAGCCTAGGAGGACCTGAAGCTTTCTTT. Its protein is CASSLGGPEAFF.

The rearrangement uses TRBV7-6 and TRBJ1-2; 7 bases fit TRBD1. The CDR3 runs 14 residues. Germline V gene data show CDR1 as SGHVS and CDR2 as FNYEAQ. The V segment lost 5 bases and the J segment 2 bases; nucleotides outside the gene matches: 5. The CDR3 DNA reads TGTGCCAGCAGCCAGGGACAGCCGAACTATGGCTACACCTTC. It yields the protein CASSQGQPNYGYTF.

This chain connects TRBV29-1 to TRBJ1-2; 8 nucleotides agree with TRBD1. This CDR3 has 13 residues. The V gene end was trimmed by 6 bases and the J gene end by 8 bases; junction bases not matched to a gene: 11. In germline, CDR1 is SQVTM, CDR2 ANQGSEA. CDR3 DNA: TGCAGCGTCGACGCGACAGGGGCAGGAGGCTACACCTTC. Amino acids: CSVDATGAGGYTF.